This T cell receptor beta chain was retrieved from a study of blood T cell repertoires in COVID-19. Turning to the study itself: Spain, Italy and the United States supplied samples that represented acute and convalescent COVID-19. PBMCs, B-cell-depleted T cells, or T cells were the source of the cDNA or gDNA that made up the material.

This clone was seen a few times. CDR1 is SGHNT and CDR2 is YYREEE in the germline V gene (reference sequence). Deletions cut 4 bases from V and 3 bases from J, with 8 bases between. The CDR3 loop spans 12 amino acids. In the original workflow: Quantification of nucleated cells was approximated via reference gene primer amplification. The protocol was immunoSEQ multiplex PCR, while the TCRdb copy is restricted to in-frame clones and leaves out a portion. The DNA gave D and trimming, while V, J and clone size come from that table. The table lists some 210,000 clones, 84% of them singletons, with 7.5% to 8% in the top ten.

Sequencing was performed on peripheral blood. The receptor was isolated from a woman aged 45 to 65 with active or convalescent COVID-19. The chain couples TRBV5-4 to TRBJ2-7, with a weak D call TRBD1 (6 bases). This chain's CDR3 is CASSRDNYEQYV. CDR3 DNA sequence: TGTGCCAGCAGCCGGGACAACTACGAGCAGTACGTC.